This paragraph reports one TCR beta chain. The antigen remains undetermined. The data stem from a study of T cells expressing NK-cell markers. Across the whole study: Obtained from sorted CD3+CD56+NKG2C+, CD3+CD56+NKG2C- and CD3+CD56-NKG2C+ T cells were the TCR beta repertoires. Findings of the study overall: In roughly 6 donors, dominant CD3+CD56+NKG2C+ clones formed about 1.0-7.5% of CD8+ cells. A few donors' CD3+CD56-NKG2C+ cells were dominated by the same clonotypes.

The CDR3 loop spans 16 amino acids. The germline gives CDR1 MNHEY, CDR2 SMNVEV (reference sequence). cDNA encoding TCR beta was synthesized via 5'RACE template switching incorporating UMIs. From the 5' RACE reads, TCRdb lists one entry per CDR3 protein and no DNA. The repertoire table contains 550,000 to 600,000 distinct CDR3 sequences. Sample: blood T cells: a sorted CD56 or NKG2C T cell subset, CD4+ or CD8+ T cells, or bulk PBMC T cells (not recorded which). The TCR sequence derives from a man younger than 35 in good health. This sequence joins TRBV27 and TRBJ2-2; with no DNA, the TCRdb D assignment of TRBD1 cannot be verified. The chain's CDR3 is CASSFIGGSNTGELFF.